The present TCR beta chain was sequenced within a study of blood T cell repertoires in COVID-19. Study summary: The United States, Italy and Spain supplied acute and convalescent COVID-19 samples.

The CDR3 has 14 amino acids. Trimming left V 5 bases short and J 5 bases short, with 16 bases between. Germline V CDR1 and CDR2: SGHTS, YDEGEE. Produced via immunoSEQ multiplex PCR; TCRdb's table is partial and in-frame only. The sample carries approximately 67,000 clones, less than 85% recorded once. The sequence was collected from a man aged 55 to 70 with acute or convalescent COVID-19. Sequencing was performed on peripheral blood. The chain carries TRBV5-8 and TRBJ1-2, with D possibly TRBD1 on 6 matching bases. CDR3 protein: CASRRSRGTYGYTF. The CDR3 DNA is TGTGCCAGCAGACGCAGCAGGGGAACGTATGGCTACACCTTC.